This TCR beta chain was observed in a study of Ad26.COV2.S vaccination and SARS-CoV-2 variants. On the study more broadly: A COV1001 Ad26.COV2.S trial-arm participant provided the sample. The authors gave Ad26.COV2.S intramuscularly, either once or twice 56 days apart. Findings and caveats of the study: The TCR breadth and depth analyses may have understated or missed part of the total T cell responses.

The CDR3 has 16 residues. CDR1 and CDR2 (germline): SEHNR, FQNEAQ (reference sequence). V lost 6 bases and J lost 8; bases outside the gene matches: 15. Here immunoSEQ multiplex PCR was the method, and the copy in TCRdb shows in-frame clones only, minus some. The repertoire holds around 300,000 clones, with roughly 88% as singletons. As concerns this clone: Its antigen remains unidentified.

Treatment of the sample: around 19 received Ad26.COV2.S at low or high dose, single or two shots; a few received placebo; per-sample allocation not given. Samples analyzed were those drawn on day 63 after the first vaccine or placebo injection. An Ad26 vector expressing Wuhan-strain SARS-CoV-2 spike constituted the vaccine. The chain couples TRBV7-9 to TRBJ2-2; TRBD2 agrees at 7 bases. The receptor comes from a person between 18 and 65 years old who received the Ad26.COV2.S COVID-19 vaccine or a placebo. Sequenced material: peripheral blood, taken in a trial of Ad26.COV2.S vaccine versus placebo. The CDR3 here is CASRGTGGPEGGELFF. The CDR3 DNA reads as TGTGCCAGCAGGGGAACGGGGGGTCCGGAAGGAGGGGAGCTGTTTTTT.